This paragraph covers one TCR beta chain sequence. Its antigen is still unknown. The input lacks base qualities; no much larger clone sits a single base away. This specimen belongs to a study of cytomegalovirus exposure and HLA in healthy donors listed by TCRdb under 2017. With respect to the entire study: An earlier analysis of under 600 of the donors reported about 290 Gb of sequence data and some 120 million unique TCR beta sequences from 150 million to 200 million T cells. An early release that covered about 600 HLA-typed donors contained approximately 290 gigabases of sequencing data and 65 million to 100 million unique TCR sequences. The genetic ancestry cluster associated with self-reported Caucasian donors included roughly four fifths of the roughly 360 genotyped donors. The aim of the study was to test whether cataloging public T cell receptors could identify signatures of past pathogen exposure. The T cell repertoires of several hundred subjects were profiled by immunosequencing and related to cytomegalovirus serostatus. Besides the first cohort of 666 subjects, a separate validation cohort made up of 120 or so different subjects was used. To predict cytomegalovirus infection status, the study brought together high-throughput TCR immunosequencing, statistical association of individual TCRs with disease status, and machine learning. A later analysis re-examined previously published TCR beta repertoires from more than 650 donors and added high-resolution HLA genotyping to investigate patterns of TCR occurrence. Rather than drawing on any new phenotypic data, the later analysis identified candidate immune exposures from TCR beta sequences and the way those sequences occurred across donors. An earlier analysis of 587 of the donors applied high-throughput TCR beta sequencing to assess whether each TCR beta V gene segment acted as functional or pseudogenic. Donor age, sex, ethnicity and CMV serostatus were compiled alongside the repertoire data. In a later genetic analysis, genome-wide SNP genotypes for about 55% of the 666 donors were used, and that subset was treated as a discovery cohort. All discovery cohort repertoires had been generated on a single sequencing platform. HLA typing included class I and class II loci at four-digit resolution. Typing coverage varied by locus: roughly 629-630 donors for A, B, C, DRB1 and DQB1; roughly 520 for DQA1; around 570 for DPA1; roughly 450 for DPB1. About five DR-DQ haplotypes were treated as single units for association and clustering because of strong linkage in the cohort. Among some 400 genotyped donors of the cohort, an average of around 240,000 unique TCR beta nucleotide sequences were sequenced per donor, roughly a sixth of them non-productive. General findings and caveats noted by the study authors: This cohort had only TCR beta chains sequenced, and the lack of alpha or paired-chain data limited which features could be detected. Linkage disequilibrium might explain the correlated functional status among segregating V segments, but an unknown experimental factor could not be ruled out. Presence/absence analyses assumed roughly uniform sequencing depth across donors, an assumption that may not hold. Three of the identified cytomegalovirus-associated TCR beta chains were confirmed in vitro to be specific for cytomegalovirus antigens. Most CMV-associated TCR beta chains appeared to be HLA-restricted in a later analysis, and the HLA associations seemed to be driven largely by CMV exposure. In a later genetic analysis, a missense DCLRE1C variant was associated with V-gene and J-gene trimming of TCR beta chains, and the association was replicated in an independent cohort. Broadly in line with IMGT annotations, most TCR beta V segments showed up in productive rearrangements about 90% or about 30% of the time in an earlier analysis of around 550 of the donors. Because counts were too low, seventeen rarely observed V segments, including chromosome 9 orphons, were excluded from the earlier analysis of several hundred of the donors. In the study, about 150 TCR beta chains were listed as associated with cytomegalovirus. A further reported finding was that TCR beta sequences accurately predicted the HLA-A and HLA-B alleles for most subjects in the first cohort. A cluster of highly shared sequence variants was judged likely to represent a technical artifact of the sequencing pipeline. A later analysis reported that several top co-occurrence clusters appeared linked to parvovirus B19, influenza, CMV and Epstein-Barr virus. The 87-base-pair reads could not distinguish some IMGT-functional V segments, including TRBV6-2 and TRBV6-3, so those segments were excluded. The classifier was reported to diagnose cytomegalovirus status with high specificity and sensitivity in both the original and validation cohorts. The authors suggested that the approach could potentially be generalized to other disease states and immunological phenotypes. In a later analysis, TCR association rates were found to vary across HLA loci, with the most associated TCRs seen for DRB1 alleles and the fewest for HLA-C alleles. At a false discovery rate of 0.05, a later analysis linked 16,951 TCR beta sequences to specific HLA alleles. In a later genetic analysis, fewer N-insertions in productive TCRs were reported among donors in an Asian-associated ancestry cluster than the roughly 700-donor mean. CMV serostatus was the only immune exposure information available for the cohort. Assigning TCR associations to individual alleles was difficult when HLA alleles, especially DR and DQ, strongly co-occurred. In a later analysis, HLA-associated TCR beta chains were found to be more clonally expanded and to have lower generation probabilities than equally common non-associated chains. Because HLA typing was missing for some donors at each locus, association tests included only the typed subset. Most TCR sequences were observed very rarely across donors, whereas some public TCRs were present in many individuals.

The cohort was made up of around 720 healthy bone marrow donors. All cohort members were sampled while nominally healthy, although unrecorded immune exposures were likely present. The donor was CMV seropositive and was included in the group of 250 to 300 seropositive cohort members. Every donor gave a peripheral blood sample, and the peripheral blood mononuclear cells from that sample were used for TCR beta sequencing. The Qiagen DNeasy Blood Extraction Kit was used to extract genomic DNA from the blood cell samples. The CDR3 contains 18 residues, cysteine and phenylalanine counted. This entry keeps only the CDR3 DNA: 54 bases, framed from base 1. V has 6 bases trimmed and J has 3 bases trimmed; junction bases matching no gene number 19. CDR1 is given as SGHTA and CDR2 as FQGNSA, both from the germline V gene. Library preparation was by the immunoSEQ multiplex PCR assay. A mixture of 60 forward primers for TCR Vbeta segments and 13 reverse primers for TCR Jbeta segments was used in the multiplex PCR. The CDR3 region of rearranged TCR beta genes was amplified from genomic DNA with a multiplex PCR assay. Amplified TCR beta libraries were sequenced as 87-base-pair reads on the Illumina HiSeq System. As for how the authors treated the data: A later analysis counted 65 million to 90 million unique TCR beta chains across the 550 to 750 repertoires, and 10 million to 12 million of these chains were shared by at least two donors. To remove PCR and sequencing errors, raw reads were error-corrected and collapsed into unique sequences using a nearest-neighbor algorithm that merged closely related sequences. To assign V, D and J gene segments, CDR3 sequences were aligned to IMGT reference sequences. Each retained sequence needed at least a six-nucleotide match to both a V gene segment and a J gene segment. Rearrangements were called productive when the CDR3 lacked stop codons and stayed in frame with V and J; all others were non-productive. Following IMGT convention, CDR3 was defined as the stretch from the second conserved V-encoded cysteine to the conserved J-encoded phenylalanine. Sequences without an unambiguous match to a single V gene segment were excluded from the earlier analysis of several hundred of the donors. In an earlier analysis of 587 of the donors, V segments were called functional above 56.7% productive rearrangements and were called segregating when the between-donor standard deviation exceeded 5%. To diagnose cytomegalovirus status from the catalog of TCR beta chain sequences, a statistical classification framework was built. V and J gene assignment, in a later analysis, came from comparing TCR nucleotide sequences with IMGT/GENE-DB human TR gene sequences. In a later analysis, CDR3 sequences and most-parsimonious VDJ recombination scenarios were assigned using the TCRdist pipeline. A later analysis defined each TCR beta chain by its CDR3 amino acid sequence plus V-gene family, and excluded reads lacking a unique V-gene family. In a later analysis, around 600 highly shared, low-generation-probability nucleotide sequences were removed to address suspected cross-contamination and a sequencing artifact. In a later analysis, a clonal expansion index for each public chain was calculated from normalized within-repertoire ranks of inferred template counts. In a later analysis, generation probabilities were computed with a VDJ recombination model fitted to out-of-frame rearrangements, and the resulting probabilities were checked against IGoR. Hypergeometric tests were used in a later analysis to score TCR-TCR, TCR-HLA and TCR-CMV co-occurrence, with a repertoire-size bias correction applied to the TCR pairs. False discovery rates were estimated in a later analysis by permuting HLA or CMV assignments 20 times. In a later analysis, co-occurring TCRs were grouped using DBSCAN, with TCRdist sequence similarity added in when clustering inside HLA-allele-positive subsets. Co-occurrence clustering excluded repertoires with fewer than 30,000 or more than 120,000 public chains, plus five with anomalous nucleotide sharing. This immuneACCESS table, as held by TCRdb, lists in-frame sequences with V and J called but not all clones. Of the missing ones, under half trace to an unresolved V gene in checked studies; the others have no known cause. That table supplies the V and J calls and clone size; D and trimming were determined from the DNA. For this sample there are some 180,000 clones; around 80% appear just once. Of the sample, 1.4% falls within the top ten clones.

The sequence came from a girl between 10 and 17 years old in good health and CMV-seropositive. The V gene is TRBV7-2 and the J gene is TRBJ1-1; 7 nucleotides in the junction match TRBD1. Sequences were obtained from PBMCs. The CDR3 loop reads CASSKPPQGRKGDTEAFF. The DNA sequence reads TGTGCCAGCAGTAAACCCCCACAGGGGCGCAAGGGGGACACTGAAGCTTTCTTT.